These 29 T cell receptor beta chains originate from one sample sequenced in a study of CD8+CD57+ T cells in acquired aplastic anemia listed by TCRdb under 2018. The patients picked for sequencing were ones in whom flow cytometry had shown an expansion of CD8+CD57+ cells. The sequencer listed for this sample is Illumina HiSeq 2000. Genomic DNA served as template for TCR beta VDJ combination and CDR3 sequence profiling. TCRdb reran the public reads through fastp at Q25 and MiXCR, keeping productive beta chains. Rows with a matching CDR3 protein are joined into one entry that keeps the most common DNA and genes. This sample lists hundreds of thousands of distinct CDR3 sequences; more than 25% were detected once. Roughly 0.8% of the sample goes to the ten largest clones. The sequenced sample was sorted CD4+, CD8+, or CD8+CD57+ T cells (not recorded which) from PBMCs. The receptors were gathered from a human donor with aplastic anemia.

This clonotype was seen many times. The chain joins TRBV29-1 to TRBJ2-1, with D perhaps assigned TRBD1 or TRBD2 (5 bases each). Germline loops: CDR1 SQVTM, CDR2 ANQGSEA. This CDR3 region has 14 residues. Trimming cost V 7 bases and J 9 bases, with 22 bases left between them. DNA for the CDR3: TGCAGCGGAAAAGTAGCAGGGAATAGCGCTGAGCAGTTCTTC. Protein: CSGKVAGNSAEQFF.

The rearrangement uses TRBV29-1 and TRBJ2-7; D possibly corresponds to TRBD2 (5 bases). CDR1 is SQVTM, CDR2 ANQGSEA, per germline. V was trimmed by 4 bases and J by 3 bases, leaving 7 bases between them. The CDR3 extends over 11 amino acids. The DNA for the CDR3 is TGCAGCGTTGCCGGGGACTACGAGCAGTACTTC. It codes for CSVAGDYEQYF.

This clonotype was picked up many times. The chain is built from TRBV15 and TRBJ1-5; 7 bases align to TRBD1. Germline CDR1 and CDR2: LNHNV and YYDKDF (reference sequence). Trimming took 5 bases from V and 6 from J; bases not matched to a gene: 4. This CDR3 contains 13 residues. The CDR3: CATSARQGQPQHF. Here the CDR3 DNA reads TGTGCCACCAGCGCCCGACAGGGTCAGCCCCAGCATTTT.

The V gene is TRBV4-2, the J gene TRBJ2-7; the match to TRBD2 covers 13 bases. The CDR3 totals 17 residues. Germline V CDR1 and CDR2: LGHNA, YNFKEQ. V was clipped by 3 bases and J by 6 bases; unmatched bases: 11. The CDR3 loop reads CASSHLPLAGGFSEQYF. CDR3 coding DNA: TGTGCCAGCAGCCATCTACCACTAGCGGGGGGGTTTTCCGAGCAGTACTTC.

This clonotype was picked up one time. A read error may be the cause here, since a much bigger clone is one base away. The chain links TRBV10-3 to TRBJ2-5, with no clear D. Germline V CDR1 and CDR2: ENHRY, SYGVKD. The CDR3 extends over 14 amino acids. CDR3 sequence: CAISESARDETQCF. Written as DNA, the CDR3 is TGTGCCATCAGTGAGTCGGCTAGAGACGAGACCCAGTGCTTC.

The chain has TRBV20-1 and TRBJ2-5, with 10 nucleotides matching TRBD2. The V segment lost 4 bases and the J segment 5 bases; nucleotides outside the gene matches: 4. The CDR3 has 13 residues. The V gene's germline CDR1 is DFQATT and CDR2 SNEGSKA (reference sequence). The CDR3 protein is CSAKAGGPETQYF. CDR3 sequence (DNA): TGCAGTGCTAAAGCGGGGGGGCCGGAGACCCAGTACTTC.

This chain connects TRBV2 to TRBJ2-1; 7 nucleotides align to TRBD2. The CDR3 runs to 17 residues. The J segment lost 6 bases and the V segment lost 3 bases, leaving 14 bases of the junction unmatched. Germline V gene data show CDR1 as SNHLY and CDR2 as FYNNEI. CDR3 protein: CASSEPKGLGGGNEQFF. CDR3 sequence (DNA): TGTGCCAGCAGTGAGCCTAAAGGACTAGGAGGTGGCAATGAGCAGTTCTTC. The full variable domain, in which reference TRBV2 and TRBJ2-1 provide the parts outside the CDR3, is EPEVTQTPSHQVTQMGQEVILRCVPISNHLYFYWYRQILGQKVEFLVSFYNNEISEKSEIFDDQFSVERPDGSNFTLKIRSTKLEDSAMYFCASSEPKGLGGGNEQFFGPGTRLTVL.

This clonotype has a count of ten or more. The chain has TRBV9 and TRBJ1-3; 7 bases are a match to TRBD1. Germline CDR1 reads SGDLS; CDR2 reads YYNGEE. Trimming at V came to 3 bases and at J to 0 bases, leaving 3 bases not matched to a gene. The CDR3 sequence is 15 residues long. This chain's CDR3 is CASSGWDSSGNTIYF. The CDR3 nucleotides read TGTGCCAGCAGCGGATGGGACAGCTCTGGAAACACCATATATTTT. Drawing the rest from reference TRBV9 and TRBJ1-3, the complete variable domain is DSGVTQTPKHLITATGQRVTLRCSPRSGDLSVYWYQQSLDQGLQFLIQYYNGEERAKGNILERFSAQQFPDLHSELNLSSLELGDSALYFCASSGWDSSGNTIYFGEGSWLTVV.

The chain joins TRBV25-1 to TRBJ2-7; the D gene is possibly TRBD1 (5 bases). Looked up from germline, CDR1 is MGHDK and CDR2 is SYGVNS. V gave up 8 bases and J gave up 0 bases, with 14 bases separating them. There are 14 residues in the CDR3. Written as DNA, the CDR3 is TGTGCCAGCTGGAACAGGAAGAGCTCCTACGAGCAGTACTTC. The encoded protein is CASWNRKSSYEQYF.

This clonotype was found many times. The V and J genes are TRBV20-1 and TRBJ1-1; a possible D gene is TRBD1 (5 bases). Germline CDR1 reads DFQATT; CDR2 reads SNEGSKA (reference sequence). V lost 6 bases, J lost 0 bases, and 11 bases lay in between. The CDR3 loop spans 13 amino acids. This chain's CDR3 is CSAALQVNTEAFF. The CDR3 DNA follows: TGCAGTGCGGCATTACAGGTGAACACTGAAGCTTTCTTT.

The table lists this clonotype with many counts. The V and J genes are TRBV7-9 and TRBJ2-7; the D is unclear. V was cut by 5 bases and J by 2 bases, with 13 bases left in between. Germline V gene sequence: CDR1 SEHNR, CDR2 FQNEAQ (reference sequence). This CDR3 has 14 residues. This CDR3 is CASSSRASTYEQYF. DNA for the CDR3: TGTGCCAGCAGCAGCCGGGCCTCCACCTACGAGCAGTACTTC.

The V gene is TRBV6-1, the J gene TRBJ1-6, with D unclear. Trimming removed 6 bases from V and 6 bases from J, with 15 bases in between. The CDR3 has 15 residues. Germline V CDR1 and CDR2: MNHNS, SASEGT. The CDR3 DNA sequence: TGTGCCAGCAGGGAGGAGGCGGCTTGTAATTCACCCCTCCACTTT. Translated, it gives CASREEAACNSPLHF.

In this sample, this clonotype turned up many times. The rearrangement links TRBV20-1 to TRBJ1-1, with D hard to call. The V end was cut by 6 bases, the J end by 10 bases, with 15 bases between. The CDR3 spans 11 residues. Looked up from germline, CDR1 is DFQATT and CDR2 is SNEGSKA (reference sequence). The CDR3 spells CSAQFEESAFF. CDR3 nucleotides: TGCAGTGCCCAATTTGAGGAATCAGCTTTCTTT.

This clonotype was seen repeatedly, ten times or more. The genes are TRBV20-1 and TRBJ2-7, with a tentative D call TRBD1 (5 bases). The CDR3 sequence is 12 residues long. The germline gives CDR1 DFQATT, CDR2 SNEGSKA (reference sequence). Trimming stripped 2 bases from V and 3 bases from J, with 8 bases between. The CDR3 loop is CSARQGNYEQYF. CDR3 in DNA: TGCAGTGCTAGACAGGGAAACTACGAGCAGTACTTC.

This clonotype was found many times. V is TRBV4-1 and J is TRBJ2-7; 8 nucleotides align to TRBD2. V lost 1 base and J lost 5; bases outside the gene matches: 7. The length of the CDR3 is 15 residues. Germline V gives CDR1 MGHRA, CDR2 YSYEKL. The CDR3 here is CASSQAVAGPDEQYF. The DNA of the CDR3 is TGCGCCAGCAGCCAAGCAGTAGCGGGACCCGACGAGCAGTACTTC.

The rearrangement joins TRBV11-2 to TRBJ2-3, with a tentative D call TRBD2 (7 bases). Looked up from germline, CDR1 is SGHAT and CDR2 is FQNNGV. This CDR3 comprises 17 residues. Trimming pared 1 base from V and 2 bases from J, leaving 16 bases between. This CDR3 reads CASSLGPAGTITDTQYF. The CDR3 coding sequence is TGTGCCAGCAGCTTAGGTCCAGCGGGGACAATCACAGATACGCAGTATTTT. Looking up the rest from reference TRBV11-2 and TRBJ2-3 gives the full variable domain: EAGVAQSPRYKIIEKRQSVAFWCNPISGHATLYWYQQILGQGPKLLIQFQNNGVVDDSQLPKDRFSAERLKGVDSTLKIQPAKLEDSAVYLCASSLGPAGTITDTQYFGPGTRLTVL.

The CDR3 reads CASSLASGAPSPEAFF. CDR3 DNA: TGTGCCAGCAGCTTAGCATCAGGGGCCCCCTCTCCTGAAGCTTTCTTT. This chain uses TRBV7-6 with TRBJ1-1; possibly TRBD1 for D (6 bases). The V end lost 0 bases, the J end lost 6 bases, and 17 bases lay between the germline ends. CDR3 length equals 16 residues. The germline gives CDR1 SGHVS, CDR2 FNYEAQ. Using reference TRBV7-6 and TRBJ1-1 for the parts outside the CDR3, the full variable domain is GAGVSQSPRYKVTKRGQDVALRCDPISGHVSLYWYRQALGQGPEFLTYFNYEAQQDKSGLPNDRFSAERPEGSISTLTIQRTEQRDSAMYRCASSLASGAPSPEAFFGQGTRLTVV.

The chain carries TRBV7-6 and TRBJ1-6, with TRBD1 identical over 8 bases. Germline CDR1 SGHVS, CDR2 FNYEAQ. Trimming removed 5 bases from V and 11 bases from J; junction bases left unmatched: 11. This CDR3 region has 15 residues. The chain's CDR3 is CASSQTGTGVTPLHF. CDR3 nucleotides: TGTGCCAGCAGCCAGACCGGGACAGGAGTGACACCCCTCCACTTT. Supplemented by reference TRBV7-6 and TRBJ1-6, the full variable domain reads GAGVSQSPRYKVTKRGQDVALRCDPISGHVSLYWYRQALGQGPEFLTYFNYEAQQDKSGLPNDRFSAERPEGSISTLTIQRTEQRDSAMYRCASSQTGTGVTPLHFGNGTRLTVT.

This clonotype was counted at least ten times. The V and J genes are TRBV7-9 and TRBJ2-3; D is undetermined. CDR1 SEHNR and CDR2 FQNEAQ come from the germline V gene (reference sequence). This CDR3 region has 11 residues. V dropped 7 bases and J dropped 2 bases, with 4 bases sitting between them. CDR3 nucleotides: TGTGCCAGCACCCTCACAGATACGCAGTATTTT. It is translated as CASTLTDTQYF.

This clonotype was seen at least ten times. The chain carries TRBV2 and TRBJ2-7, with 7 nucleotides matching TRBD2. CDR3 size: 14 residues. Losses at the gene ends were 6 bases for V and 4 bases for J; bases not matched to a gene: 9. CDR1 SNHLY and CDR2 FYNNEI come from the germline V gene. The CDR3, as DNA: TGTGCCAGCAGGGGGGGGACGGCGAAGTACGAGCAGTACTTC. This gives the protein CASRGGTAKYEQYF.

About this clonotype itself: A much larger clone differs from this one at a single base, so this may be a read error. The chain has TRBV12-3 or TRBV12-4 and TRBJ1-3; D ambiguous. The CDR3 is 12 residues long. DNA for the CDR3: TGTACCAGCGCAGCGTCAGGAAACACCATATATTTT. This translates into CTSAASGNTIYF.

V is TRBV19 and J is TRBJ2-6; TRBD1 matches at 7 bases. Germline V gene data show CDR1 as LNHDA and CDR2 as SQIVND (reference sequence). The J segment lost 0 bases and the V segment lost 5 bases, leaving 19 bases of the junction unmatched. This CDR3 is built from 21 residues. CDR3 coding DNA: TGTGCCAGTAGTGCCAGACAGGGACAGAGCACACCGATCTCTGGGGCCAACGTCCTGACTTTC. It translates to CASSARQGQSTPISGANVLTF. Full variable domain (rest looked up from reference TRBV19 and TRBJ2-6): DGGITQSPKYLFRKEGQNVTLSCEQNLNHDAMYWYRQDPGQGLRLIYYSQIVNDFQKGDIAEGYSVSREKKESFPLTVTSAQKNPTAFYLCASSARQGQSTPISGANVLTFGAGSRLTVL.

The V and J genes are TRBV3-1 and TRBJ1-3; D might be TRBD1 (6 bases). Looked up from germline, CDR1 is LGHDT and CDR2 is YNNKEL (reference sequence). The CDR3 totals 15 residues. Trimming removed 1 base at V and 4 bases at J, with 11 bases between. For the CDR3, the DNA is TGTGCCAGCAGCCAAGTATCGGGGGCAGGAAACACCATATATTTT. Its protein is CASSQVSGAGNTIYF.

This clonotype was counted between two and nine times. The V gene is TRBV15, the J gene TRBJ2-3; TRBD1 is a possible D gene (6 bases). V lost 1 base to trimming and J lost 1 base, with 9 bases between them. This CDR3 has 15 amino acids. Germline CDR1 reads LNHNV; CDR2 reads YYDKDF (reference sequence). CDR3 sequence: CATSRVGQRTDTQYF. The CDR3 DNA is TGTGCCACCAGCAGAGTTGGACAGCGCACAGATACGCAGTATTTT.

A word on this clonotype: An end of the junction does not agree with germline; a read error may underlie this. V usage is TRBV10-3 and J usage is TRBJ2-5; 8 nucleotides match TRBD2. Germline V gene sequence: CDR1 ENHRY, CDR2 SYGVKD. The CDR3 consists of 15 residues. The CDR3 nucleotides read TGTGCCAGCAGTAATAGCGGGACCTCGCGGGAGACCCAGTACTTC. Translating gives CASSNSGTSRETQYF.

This clonotype appeared many times. CDR3 protein: CSVDQIGGAPDEQYF. In DNA, the CDR3 is TGCAGCGTGGACCAGATTGGCGGCGCCCCAGACGAGCAGTACTTC. The chain couples TRBV29-1 to TRBJ2-7; D gene ambiguous. V lost 6 bases and J 5 bases, leaving 23 bases between the germline ends. Germline V gene sequence: CDR1 SQVTM, CDR2 ANQGSEA. The CDR3 is made up of 15 amino acids.

The chain uses TRBV5-1 and TRBJ1-6, with D possibly being TRBD1 (5 bases). Trimming removed 0 bases from V and 6 bases from J, with 16 bases in between. The CDR3 sequence is 17 residues long. Germline CDR1 reads SGHRS; CDR2 reads YFSETQ. The DNA of the CDR3 is TGCGCCAGCAGCTTGGCCTGGGGGGGTGAAGGTAATTCACCCCTCCACTTT. Its translation is CASSLAWGGEGNSPLHF.

This chain connects TRBV5-1 to TRBJ2-3, with TRBD2 identical over 9 bases. Germline CDR1 is SGHRS and CDR2 is YFSETQ. The CDR3 length is 15 residues. The V and J ends lost 4 bases and 1 base, in that order; junction bases with no gene match: 4. CDR3: CASSSSGSGTDTQYF. DNA of the CDR3: TGCGCCAGCAGCAGTAGCGGGAGTGGCACAGATACGCAGTATTTT.

This clonotype was recorded many times. For the CDR3, the DNA is TGTGCCAGCAGGCTTTCGGCCATTTCAAATGGCTACACCTTC. Amino acid sequence: CASRLSAISNGYTF. The chain has TRBV7-9 and TRBJ1-2; D unresolved. Per the germline V gene, CDR1 is SEHNR and CDR2 is FQNEAQ (reference sequence). CDR3 length: 14 amino acids. Trimming cost V 6 bases and J 6 bases, with 17 bases left between them.